This TCR beta chain comes out of a study of blood T cell repertoires in COVID-19. The method was immunoSEQ multiplex PCR; TCRdb's version includes in-frame clones alone and lacks a portion of them. The sample holds 30,000 or so clones, around 86% seen once. This clone was picked up a small number of times. The V and J ends lost 5 bases and 2 bases, in that order; junction bases with no gene match: 7. CDR3 size: 17 residues. Germline-derived CDR1 and CDR2 are SNHLY and FYNNEI. This TCR was recovered from a woman older than 75 with active or convalescent COVID-19. The sequenced material came from peripheral blood. This chain links TRBV2 with TRBJ1-5; 12 bases are shared with TRBD1. CDR3 protein: CASSPGTGGVGNQPQHF. CDR3 sequence (DNA): TGTGCCAGCAGTCCCGGGACAGGGGGCGTCGGCAATCAGCCCCAGCATTTT.